This T cell receptor beta chain was sequenced in a study of blood T cell repertoires in COVID-19. Study information: The United States, Italy and Spain provided the acute and convalescent COVID-19 samples. PBMCs, B-cell-depleted T cells, or T cells were the source of the cDNA or gDNA that made up the material.

Germline loops: CDR1 LGHNA, CDR2 YSLEER. The CDR3 runs to 14 residues. Trimming took off 4 bases at V and 0 bases at J, with 9 bases between the two ends. In the original processing: Amplifying reference gene primers gave estimates of nucleated cell counts. Using immunoSEQ multiplex PCR, the repertoire was profiled, and TCRdb retains in-frame clones only, with some absent. That table furnishes V, J and clone size, whereas the DNA furnished D and trimming. The data contain 230,000 or so clones, about 80% of them seen just once; the ten biggest clones take up about 4.2%. This receptor was obtained from a man in his forties or fifties with active or convalescent COVID-19. Sequenced input: peripheral blood. The chain links TRBV4-3 to TRBJ1-1; no clear D. The CDR3 sequence is CASSPQTMNTEAFF. The CDR3 DNA reads TGCGCCAGCAGCCCACAGACCATGAACACTGAAGCTTTCTTT.